This T cell receptor beta chain stems from a study of blood T cell repertoires in COVID-19. Whole-study context: Whether acute or convalescent, the COVID-19 samples came from the United States, Italy and Spain. T cells, B-cell-depleted T cells, or PBMCs provided the cDNA or gDNA that served as material.

The Seattle patients joined while their infection was active and were tracked longitudinally afterward. This CDR3 region has 15 residues. Per the germline V gene, CDR1 is MNHEY and CDR2 is SMNVEV (reference sequence). V was shortened by 5 bases and J by 3 bases, with 14 bases between the two germline ends. Methods used by the authors: Nucleated cell number was recorded as an estimate derived from reference gene primer amplification. Measured with immunoSEQ multiplex PCR; TCRdb has only the in-frame clones, and not every one. That table gives V, J and clone size, and the DNA gave D and trimming. The table lists 150,000 to 170,000 clones, roughly 88% of them singletons.

This chain uses TRBV27 with TRBJ1-3; no firm D call. Sequenced input: peripheral blood. The clonotype was recovered from a man between 60 and 70 years old with COVID-19, enrolled during active disease. Here the CDR3 reads CASSPQGLLGNTIYF. CDR3 nucleotides: TGTGCCAGCAGTCCCCAAGGACTTCTTGGAAACACCATATATTTT.